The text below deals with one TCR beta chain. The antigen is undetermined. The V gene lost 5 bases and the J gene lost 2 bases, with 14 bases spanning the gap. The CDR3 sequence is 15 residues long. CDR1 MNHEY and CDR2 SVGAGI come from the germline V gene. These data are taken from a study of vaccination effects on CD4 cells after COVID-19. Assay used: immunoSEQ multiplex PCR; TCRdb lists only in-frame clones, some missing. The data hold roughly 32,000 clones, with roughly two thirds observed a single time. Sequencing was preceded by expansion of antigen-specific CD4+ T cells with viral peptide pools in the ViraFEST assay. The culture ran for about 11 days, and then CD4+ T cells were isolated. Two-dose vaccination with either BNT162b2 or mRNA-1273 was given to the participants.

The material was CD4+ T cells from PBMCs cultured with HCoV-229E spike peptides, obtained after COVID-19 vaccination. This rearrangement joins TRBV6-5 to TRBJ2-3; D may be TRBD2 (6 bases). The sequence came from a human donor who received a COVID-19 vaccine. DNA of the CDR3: TGTGCCAGCAGTAGCCAGACTAGAAACACAGATACGCAGTATTTT. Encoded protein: CASSSQTRNTDTQYF.